These T cell receptor beta chains were read from a single sample in a study of T cell repertoires in cytomegalovirus infection. Via MiXCR, TCRdb re-called the reads, giving one row per CDR3 protein. The data show approximately 990,000 distinct CDR3 sequences, 31% seen once. Their antigen targets remain unknown. Sequenced material: cultured CD8+ T cells from PBMCs, taken from culture after CMV antigen stimulation. The source of these receptors is a human donor in good health (CMV status not recorded). Some clones in this sample may be carry-over from other donors' samples. Both conserved end residues are part of each CDR3. The order of the fields is clone size, J gene, V gene, D gene, CDR3 protein, CDR3 DNA. A D gene is named only where the DNA matches it firmly. Clone size, where shown, is once, few, many, or a class for clones that have expanded.

abundance: NA; j_gene: TRBJ2-7; v_gene: TRBV27; d_gene: NA; CDR3aa: CASASTDLSYEQYF; CDR3nt: TGTGCCAGCGCCTCTACGGACCTGTCCTACGAGCAGTACTTC
abundance: few; j_gene: TRBJ1-1; v_gene: TRBV6-8; d_gene: NA; CDR3aa: CASTHEQGSTEAFF; CDR3nt: TGTGCCAGCACCCACGAGCAGGGTTCCACTGAAGCTTTCTTT
abundance: few; j_gene: TRBJ1-6; v_gene: TRBV5-4; d_gene: NA; CDR3aa: CASSLGQTNSPLHF; CDR3nt: TGTGCCAGCAGCTTGGGTCAAACCAATTCACCCCTCCACTTT
abundance: NA; j_gene: TRBJ2-1; v_gene: TRBV28; d_gene: TRBD1; CDR3aa: CASSPPQGPWHEQFF; CDR3nt: TGTGCCAGCAGTCCCCCACAGGGGCCGTGGCATGAGCAGTTCTTC
abundance: NA; j_gene: TRBJ1-2; v_gene: TRBV29-1; d_gene: NA; CDR3aa: CSVPTGYGYTF; CDR3nt: TGCAGCGTCCCGACAGGATACGGCTACACCTTC
abundance: NA; j_gene: TRBJ1-6; v_gene: TRBV27; d_gene: NA; CDR3aa: CVSSLREMSSYNSPLHF; CDR3nt: TGTGTCAGCAGTTTAAGGGAGATGAGCTCCTATAATTCACCCCTCCACTTT
abundance: NA; j_gene: TRBJ2-5; v_gene: TRBV6-5; d_gene: TRBD2; CDR3aa: CASRLAGGKETQYF; CDR3nt: TGTGCCAGTCGTCTAGCGGGGGGGAAAGAGACCCAGTACTTC
abundance: many; j_gene: TRBJ1-3; v_gene: TRBV7-2; d_gene: NA; CDR3aa: CASSSGGSGNTIYF; CDR3nt: TGTGCCAGCAGCAGCGGGGGGTCTGGAAACACCATATATTTT
abundance: once; j_gene: TRBJ1-1; v_gene: TRBV4-1; d_gene: TRBD1; CDR3aa: CASSQTGTVHGWAFF; CDR3nt: TGCGCCAGCAGCCAAACCGGGACAGTCCACGGCTGGGCTTTCTTT
abundance: few; j_gene: TRBJ1-1; v_gene: TRBV6-2/TRBV6-3; d_gene: TRBD1; CDR3aa: CASSRDNRGQNTEAFF; CDR3nt: TGTGCCAGCAGTCGTGATAACAGGGGTCAGAACACTGAAGCTTTCTTT
abundance: NA; j_gene: TRBJ2-6; v_gene: TRBV29-1; d_gene: NA; CDR3aa: CSVEVRGRGANVLTF; CDR3nt: TGCAGCGTTGAAGTACGGGGGCGTGGGGCCAACGTCCTGACTTTC
abundance: few; j_gene: TRBJ2-1; v_gene: TRBV20-1; d_gene: NA; CDR3aa: CSATDLYNEQFF; CDR3nt: TGCAGTGCAACGGACCTATACAATGAGCAGTTCTTC
abundance: few; j_gene: TRBJ1-2; v_gene: TRBV6-2/TRBV6-3; d_gene: TRBD1; CDR3aa: CASSYERTGADYGYTF; CDR3nt: TGTGCCAGCAGTTACGAAAGGACAGGGGCCGACTATGGCTACACCTTC
abundance: NA; j_gene: TRBJ2-1; v_gene: TRBV7-9; d_gene: TRBD1; CDR3aa: CASRRQGHEQFF; CDR3nt: TGTGCCAGCAGGCGACAGGGGCATGAGCAGTTCTTC
abundance: NA; j_gene: TRBJ2-5; v_gene: TRBV29-1; d_gene: NA; CDR3aa: CSVEKGPSPQETQYF; CDR3nt: TGCAGCGTTGAAAAGGGGCCCAGCCCCCAAGAGACCCAGTACTTC
abundance: NA; j_gene: TRBJ2-1; v_gene: TRBV27; d_gene: NA; CDR3aa: CASSTDFGSIPYNEQFF; CDR3nt: TGTGCCAGCAGCACTGACTTCGGGTCGATACCCTACAATGAGCAGTTCTTC
abundance: many; j_gene: TRBJ2-1; v_gene: TRBV6-1; d_gene: NA; CDR3aa: CASSERAAYNEQFF; CDR3nt: TGTGCCAGCAGTGAACGGGCGGCCTACAATGAGCAGTTCTTC
abundance: NA; j_gene: TRBJ1-1; v_gene: TRBV29-1; d_gene: TRBD1; CDR3aa: CSVRGQGQGEAFF; CDR3nt: TGCAGCGTCCGGGGACAGGGGCAGGGTGAAGCTTTCTTT
abundance: few; j_gene: TRBJ2-3; v_gene: TRBV7-9; d_gene: TRBD1; CDR3aa: CASSPGQGEFDTQYF; CDR3nt: TGTGCCAGCAGCCCAGGACAGGGAGAATTTGATACGCAGTATTTT
abundance: NA; j_gene: TRBJ2-3; v_gene: TRBV11-2; d_gene: NA; CDR3aa: CASSPWGSDLPTDMQYF; CDR3nt: TGTGCCAGCAGCCCGTGGGGTAGCGACCTACCCACAGATATGCAGTATTTT
abundance: many; j_gene: TRBJ2-1; v_gene: TRBV12-5; d_gene: TRBD1; CDR3aa: CASGFPGQGGYNEQFF; CDR3nt: TGTGCTAGTGGTTTCCCCGGACAGGGCGGATACAATGAGCAGTTCTTC
abundance: NA; j_gene: TRBJ2-7; v_gene: TRBV19; d_gene: TRBD1; CDR3aa: CASSMTGYVHEQYF; CDR3nt: TGTGCCAGTAGTATGACAGGGTACGTCCACGAGCAGTACTTC
abundance: few; j_gene: TRBJ1-1; v_gene: TRBV2; d_gene: NA; CDR3aa: CASSGRGVMNTEAFF; CDR3nt: TGTGCCAGCAGTGGTAGGGGGGTTATGAACACTGAAGCTTTCTTT
abundance: NA; j_gene: TRBJ2-5; v_gene: TRBV28; d_gene: NA; CDR3aa: CASSFPGLTGAGETQYF; CDR3nt: TGTGCCAGCAGTTTCCCCGGACTAACGGGGGCCGGGGAGACCCAGTACTTC
abundance: NA; j_gene: TRBJ1-1; v_gene: TRBV6-6; d_gene: NA; CDR3aa: CASRTGFGNTEAFF; CDR3nt: TGTGCCAGCAGAACAGGGTTCGGGAACACTGAAGCTTTCTTT
abundance: NA; j_gene: TRBJ2-7; v_gene: TRBV2; d_gene: TRBD1; CDR3aa: CASTTPGQGSIYEQYF; CDR3nt: TGTGCCAGCACCACGCCGGGACAGGGAAGTATCTACGAGCAGTACTTC
abundance: NA; j_gene: TRBJ1-2; v_gene: TRBV6-5; d_gene: TRBD1; CDR3aa: CASSYMAGGWGYTF; CDR3nt: TGTGCCAGCAGTTACATGGCAGGGGGCTGGGGCTACACCTTC
abundance: NA; j_gene: TRBJ1-1; v_gene: TRBV19; d_gene: TRBD1; CDR3aa: CATTARDRGCEAFF; CDR3nt: TGTGCCACGACCGCCAGGGACAGGGGATGTGAAGCTTTCTTT
abundance: few; j_gene: TRBJ2-1; v_gene: TRBV7-9; d_gene: TRBD2; CDR3aa: CASSPAIAGPNEQFF; CDR3nt: TGTGCCAGCAGCCCTGCGATAGCGGGGCCCAATGAGCAGTTCTTC
abundance: NA; j_gene: TRBJ2-1; v_gene: TRBV10-3; d_gene: TRBD1; CDR3aa: CAISDSMDRGVFSGNEQFF; CDR3nt: TGTGCCATCAGTGACTCGATGGACAGGGGCGTGTTTAGCGGCAATGAGCAGTTCTTC
abundance: few; j_gene: TRBJ1-5; v_gene: TRBV6-2/TRBV6-3; d_gene: NA; CDR3aa: CASSYYLGGSNQPQHF; CDR3nt: TGTGCCAGCAGTTACTATCTGGGTGGGAGCAATCAGCCCCAGCATTTT
abundance: few; j_gene: TRBJ2-7; v_gene: TRBV7-9; d_gene: TRBD1; CDR3aa: CASSFRDRHFYEQYF; CDR3nt: TGTGCCAGCAGCTTTCGGGACAGGCACTTCTACGAGCAGTACTTC
abundance: few; j_gene: TRBJ1-2; v_gene: TRBV7-9; d_gene: TRBD1; CDR3aa: CASSTRTGIYGYTF; CDR3nt: TGTGCCAGCAGCACCCGGACAGGGATCTATGGCTACACCTTC
abundance: NA; j_gene: TRBJ2-3; v_gene: TRBV27; d_gene: TRBD2; CDR3aa: CASSTFVRGGVADTQYF; CDR3nt: TGTGCCAGCAGCACCTTTGTACGCGGGGGGGTAGCAGATACGCAGTATTTT
abundance: NA; j_gene: TRBJ2-5; v_gene: TRBV12-3/TRBV12-4; d_gene: NA; CDR3aa: CASSLPQELETQYF; CDR3nt: TGTGCCAGCAGTTTACCCCAGGAGCTAGAGACCCAGTACTTC
abundance: NA; j_gene: TRBJ2-2; v_gene: TRBV19; d_gene: NA; CDR3aa: CASSDIPRGELFF; CDR3nt: TGTGCCAGTAGCGACATCCCACGCGGGGAGCTGTTTTTT
abundance: NA; j_gene: TRBJ1-2; v_gene: TRBV27; d_gene: TRBD1; CDR3aa: CASSRTGSGYGYTF; CDR3nt: TGTGCCAGCAGCCGGACAGGGTCGGGCTATGGCTACACCTTC
abundance: many; j_gene: TRBJ2-5; v_gene: TRBV7-2; d_gene: NA; CDR3aa: CASSQAVGGPETQYF; CDR3nt: TGTGCCAGCAGCCAGGCGGTCGGGGGCCCAGAGACCCAGTACTTC
abundance: many; j_gene: TRBJ2-5; v_gene: TRBV27; d_gene: NA; CDR3aa: CASSLTGGETQYF; CDR3nt: TGTGCCAGCAGCTTAACCGGAGGAGAGACCCAGTACTTC
abundance: few; j_gene: TRBJ1-2; v_gene: TRBV5-6; d_gene: NA; CDR3aa: CASSSWAQGIDYGYTF; CDR3nt: TGTGCCAGCAGCTCGTGGGCCCAGGGGATCGACTATGGCTACACCTTC
abundance: NA; j_gene: TRBJ1-2; v_gene: TRBV4-1; d_gene: TRBD1; CDR3aa: CASSQQGAKGYTF; CDR3nt: TGCGCCAGCAGCCAACAGGGGGCAAAGGGCTACACCTTC
abundance: NA; j_gene: TRBJ2-7; v_gene: TRBV6-8; d_gene: NA; CDR3aa: CASSLNNMDYEQYF; CDR3nt: TGTGCCAGCAGCCTTAATAACATGGACTACGAGCAGTACTTC
abundance: once; j_gene: TRBJ2-1; v_gene: TRBV5-1; d_gene: TRBD1; CDR3aa: CASSPGQGAQNEQFF; CDR3nt: TGCGCCAGCAGCCCCGGACAGGGGGCGCAGAATGAGCAGTTCTTC
abundance: NA; j_gene: TRBJ1-2; v_gene: TRBV6-2/TRBV6-3; d_gene: NA; CDR3aa: CASSSTGTHGYTF; CDR3nt: TGTGCCAGCAGTTCGACCGGGACGCATGGCTACACCTTC
abundance: NA; j_gene: TRBJ2-3; v_gene: TRBV11-1; d_gene: TRBD2; CDR3aa: CASSLPGGLAVTDTQYF; CDR3nt: TGTGCCAGCAGCTTGCCTGGAGGACTAGCGGTTACAGATACGCAGTATTTT
abundance: few; j_gene: TRBJ2-3; v_gene: TRBV19; d_gene: TRBD2; CDR3aa: CASKRLAGGQDTQYF; CDR3nt: TGTGCCAGCAAAAGACTAGCGGGGGGGCAAGATACGCAGTATTTT
abundance: NA; j_gene: TRBJ2-3; v_gene: TRBV9; d_gene: NA; CDR3aa: CASSVLRSTDTQYF; CDR3nt: TGTGCCAGCAGCGTACTAAGGAGCACAGATACGCAGTATTTT
abundance: NA; j_gene: TRBJ2-1; v_gene: TRBV6-5; d_gene: NA; CDR3aa: CASSYSTGNNEQFF; CDR3nt: TGTGCCAGCAGTTACTCGACGGGGAACAATGAGCAGTTCTTC
abundance: few; j_gene: TRBJ1-2; v_gene: TRBV15; d_gene: TRBD1; CDR3aa: CATSGTGDDYGYTF; CDR3nt: TGTGCCACCAGCGGGACAGGGGACGACTATGGCTACACCTTC
abundance: NA; j_gene: TRBJ2-1; v_gene: TRBV27; d_gene: TRBD2; CDR3aa: CASSLGLAGSTEQFF; CDR3nt: TGTGCCAGCAGTCTCGGACTAGCGGGGTCCACTGAGCAGTTCTTC
abundance: few; j_gene: TRBJ2-2; v_gene: TRBV25-1; d_gene: NA; CDR3aa: CASSEILVGELFF; CDR3nt: TGTGCCAGCAGTGAAATCTTGGTCGGGGAGCTGTTTTTT
abundance: many; j_gene: TRBJ2-7; v_gene: TRBV27; d_gene: NA; CDR3aa: CASGGGGYEQYF; CDR3nt: TGTGCCAGCGGAGGGGGGGGCTACGAGCAGTACTTC
abundance: NA; j_gene: TRBJ2-1; v_gene: TRBV12-3/TRBV12-4; d_gene: NA; CDR3aa: CASSLRLISGASQYNEQFF; CDR3nt: TGTGCCAGCAGTCTTAGGTTGATCTCGGGGGCCTCCCAATACAATGAGCAGTTCTTC
abundance: NA; j_gene: TRBJ2-1; v_gene: TRBV9; d_gene: TRBD2; CDR3aa: CASSVRAGVSSYNEQFF; CDR3nt: TGTGCCAGCAGCGTGAGGGCGGGGGTGAGCTCCTACAATGAGCAGTTCTTC
abundance: NA; j_gene: TRBJ2-1; v_gene: TRBV6-2/TRBV6-3; d_gene: TRBD2; CDR3aa: CASSYYLVGGELPYNVQFF; CDR3nt: TGTGCCAGCAGTTATTATCTCGTTGGGGGGGAATTACCCTACAATGTGCAGTTCTTC
abundance: NA; j_gene: TRBJ1-4; v_gene: TRBV6-6; d_gene: NA; CDR3aa: CASTFGPFNEKLFF; CDR3nt: TGTGCCAGCACTTTCGGGCCTTTTAATGAAAAACTGTTTTTT
abundance: once; j_gene: TRBJ1-6; v_gene: TRBV9; d_gene: TRBD1; CDR3aa: CASSVATGEAPLHF; CDR3nt: TGTGCCAGCAGCGTAGCTACAGGGGAGGCACCCCTCCACTTT
abundance: NA; j_gene: TRBJ1-2; v_gene: TRBV20-1; d_gene: NA; CDR3aa: CSASVWEGDVGGGYTF; CDR3nt: TGCAGTGCTAGTGTGTGGGAAGGGGATGTTGGTGGGGGCTACACCTTC
abundance: few; j_gene: TRBJ2-3; v_gene: TRBV7-9; d_gene: TRBD2; CDR3aa: CASSIPGLAGGFPDTQYF; CDR3nt: TGTGCCAGCAGTATCCCGGGACTAGCGGGGGGGTTCCCAGATACGCAGTATTTT
abundance: NA; j_gene: TRBJ2-1; v_gene: TRBV5-6; d_gene: TRBD1; CDR3aa: CASNPTGGRNEQFF; CDR3nt: TGTGCCAGCAACCCGACAGGGGGCCGAAATGAGCAGTTCTTC